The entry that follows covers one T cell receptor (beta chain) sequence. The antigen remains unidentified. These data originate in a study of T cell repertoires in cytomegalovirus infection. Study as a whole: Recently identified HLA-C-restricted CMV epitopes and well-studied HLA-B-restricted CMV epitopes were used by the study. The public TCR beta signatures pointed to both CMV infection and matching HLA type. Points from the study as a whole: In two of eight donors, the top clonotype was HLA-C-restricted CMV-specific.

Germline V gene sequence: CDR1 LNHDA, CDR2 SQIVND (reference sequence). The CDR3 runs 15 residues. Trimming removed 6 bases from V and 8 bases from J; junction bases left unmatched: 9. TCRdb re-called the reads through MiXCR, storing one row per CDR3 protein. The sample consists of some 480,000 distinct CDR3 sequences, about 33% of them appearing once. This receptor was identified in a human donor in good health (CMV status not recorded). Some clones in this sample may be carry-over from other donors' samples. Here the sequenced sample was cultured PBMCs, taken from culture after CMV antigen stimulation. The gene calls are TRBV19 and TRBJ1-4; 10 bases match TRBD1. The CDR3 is CASRRDRGLREKLFF. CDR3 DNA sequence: TGTGCCAGTAGGCGGGACAGGGGACTACGCGAAAAACTGTTTTTT.